One sample yielded the 20 T cell receptor beta chains listed below, sequenced in a study of identical twins (dated by TCRdb to about 2016). The receptor library was made with 5' RACE. TCRdb shows the sequencer as Illumina HiSeq 2000. TCRdb cleaned the public reads at Q25 with fastp, built clones with MiXCR and kept in-frame beta chains. CDR3 protein sequences are deduplicated, and each keeps its most common genes and DNA. In this sample the table shows fewer than 20,000 distinct CDR3 sequences, roughly 70% of which occur a single time. The ten largest clones take up approximately 6% of the sample. Sample: memory (CD45RO+) T cells sorted from blood. The label giving this sample's cell subset or site can be read as: CD45RO+ enriched T cells. The receptors were sampled from a woman between 18 and 29 years old in good health. This table probably holds off-target reads from a library built for another chain.

The V gene is TRBV7-2, the J gene TRBJ2-3; unclear D gene. CDR3 length: 17 amino acids. The V and J ends lost 5 bases and 0 bases respectively, with 18 bases between them. Germline assignment: CDR1 SGHTA and CDR2 FQGNSA. This CDR3 is CASSPPAAGASTDTQYF. DNA of the CDR3: TGTGCCAGCAGCCCCCCCGCCGCCGGAGCTAGCACAGATACGCAGTATTTT.

The V and J genes are TRBV20-1 and TRBJ2-7; D uncertain. The V gene's germline CDR1 is DFQATT and CDR2 SNEGSKA (reference sequence). V lost 3 bases to trimming and J lost 1 base, with 7 bases between them. The CDR3 runs to 12 residues. CDR3 residues: CSASLQSYEQYF. The CDR3, as DNA: TGCAGTGCTAGTTTACAGTCCTACGAGCAGTACTTC.

CDR3 DNA: TGTGCCAGCAGAACCAGACAGGGTATGATTTACGAGCAGTACTTC. Translated, it gives CASRTRQGMIYEQYF. The rearrangement joins TRBV6-2 or TRBV6-3 to TRBJ2-7, with TRBD1 matching over 7 bases. The CDR3 totals 15 residues. Germline V gene lookup returns CDR1 MNHEY and CDR2 SVGEGT. The V gene end was trimmed by 6 bases and the J gene end by 4 bases; junction bases not matched to a gene: 12.

The gene calls are TRBV18 and TRBJ1-3, with TRBD1 as a possible D gene (5 bases). Per the germline V gene, CDR1 is KGHSH and CDR2 is LQKENI. Trimming pared 3 bases from V and 0 bases from J, leaving 12 bases between. The CDR3 runs to 16 residues. The CDR3 coding sequence is TGTGCCAGCTCACCCGGGACGGGTAGCTCTGGAAACACCATATATTTT. This translates into CASSPGTGSSGNTIYF.

The rearrangement joins TRBV18 to TRBJ2-7; D gene ambiguous. V shed 0 bases and J shed 7 bases, with 22 bases lying between them. The length of the CDR3 is 17 residues. Germline loops: CDR1 KGHSH, CDR2 LQKENI. CDR3 sequence: CASSPPARPLTSKEQYF. The CDR3 DNA reads TGTGCCAGCTCACCACCGGCCAGACCTCTTACCTCTAAGGAGCAGTACTTC.

The J gene is TRBJ1-1, the V gene TRBV5-6, with D possibly being TRBD1 (5 bases). CDR1 is SGHDT and CDR2 is YYEEEE in the germline V gene. The CDR3 runs to 18 residues. V was trimmed by 0 bases and J by 0 bases, leaving 18 bases between them. This CDR3 reads CASSLAPRAGTVNTEAFF. The DNA for the CDR3 is TGTGCCAGCAGCTTGGCCCCCAGGGCAGGGACCGTGAACACTGAAGCTTTCTTT. Complete variable domain (other parts from reference TRBV5-6 and TRBJ1-1): DAGVTQSPTHLIKTRGQQVTLRCSPKSGHDTVSWYQQALGQGPQFIFQYYEEEERQRGNFPDRFSGHQFPNYSSELNVNALLLGDSALYLCASSLAPRAGTVNTEAFFGQGTRLTVV.

The V call is TRBV7-2, the J call TRBJ2-1, with TRBD2 as a possible D gene (6 bases). V was shortened by 2 bases and J by 4 bases, with 9 bases between the two germline ends. CDR1 and CDR2 from the germline V gene are SGHTA and FQGNSA. The CDR3 is made up of 14 amino acids. CDR3 in amino acids: CASSLREMYNEQFF. The DNA for the CDR3 is TGTGCCAGCAGCTTACGGGAGATGTACAATGAGCAGTTCTTC.

The chain combines TRBV29-1 with TRBJ2-7, with a possible D match to TRBD2 (6 bases). This CDR3 spans 14 amino acids. Trimming cost V 4 bases and J 0 bases, with 13 bases left between them. Germline-derived CDR1 and CDR2 are SQVTM and ANQGSEA. The CDR3 sequence is CSVAPSGSSYEQYF. CDR3 DNA: TGCAGCGTTGCCCCATCCGGGAGCTCCTACGAGCAGTACTTC.

This chain joins TRBV7-9 and TRBJ2-7, with D possibly TRBD2 on 6 matching bases. Per germline, CDR1 SEHNR and CDR2 FQNEAQ (reference sequence). This CDR3 has 14 amino acids. Trimming removed 4 bases at V and 1 base at J, with 11 bases between. The CDR3 sequence: CASSSSGRSYEQYF. Here the CDR3 DNA reads TGTGCCAGCAGCTCAAGCGGGCGTTCCTACGAGCAGTACTTC.

This chain joins TRBV6-2 or TRBV6-3 and TRBJ1-4; no definite D call. The CDR3 sequence is 14 residues long. Trimming stripped 6 bases from V and 6 bases from J, with 14 bases between. CDR1 is MNHEY, CDR2 SVGEGT, per germline. In DNA form, the CDR3 reads TGTGCCAGCAGACAATGGCTGAGGGATGAAAAACTGTTTTTT. Amino acid sequence: CASRQWLRDEKLFF.

The chain employs TRBV6-5 and TRBJ2-1; 9 nucleotides line up with TRBD2. The CDR3 loop spans 14 amino acids. Germline values: CDR1 MNHEY, CDR2 SVGAGI. The V and J ends lost 5 bases and 8 bases, in that order; junction bases with no gene match: 7. The CDR3 reads CASSRLAGVHEQFF. Here the CDR3 DNA reads TGTGCCAGCAGTAGGTTAGCGGGAGTTCATGAGCAGTTCTTC.

This clonotype was seen a few times. This chain connects TRBV2 to TRBJ2-3; D is unresolved. This CDR3 is built from 12 residues. The germline CDR1 and CDR2 sequences are SNHLY and FYNNEI. V gave up 7 bases and J gave up 5 bases, with 10 bases separating them. The CDR3 loop is CASTAGQDTQYF. CDR3 bases: TGTGCCAGCACAGCCGGGCAAGATACGCAGTATTTT.

The V call is TRBV6-6, the J call TRBJ1-2; D remains ambiguous. Trimming stripped 5 bases from V and 6 bases from J, with 10 bases between. The CDR3 is 12 residues long. CDR1 and CDR2 from the germline V gene are MNHNY and SVGAGI (reference sequence). The CDR3 is CASSPSTHGYTF. In nucleotides, the CDR3 is TGTGCCAGCAGTCCGTCTACCCATGGCTACACCTTC.

The chain uses TRBV18 and TRBJ2-5; D call uncertain. Germline V gene sequence: CDR1 KGHSH, CDR2 LQKENI. This CDR3 is built from 13 residues. Trimming removed 2 bases at V and 2 bases at J, with 6 bases between. The CDR3: CASSPGIQETQYF. As DNA, the CDR3 is TGTGCCAGCTCACCAGGGATTCAAGAGACCCAGTACTTC.

This chain uses TRBV12-5 with TRBJ2-3, with 7 bases identical to TRBD1. The V gene end was trimmed by 5 bases and the J gene end by 6 bases; junction bases not matched to a gene: 8. Germline CDR1 and CDR2: LGHNT and FRNRAP. This CDR3 spans 14 amino acids. As DNA, the CDR3 is TGTGCTAGTGGTGCGGACAGGACCGTCGATACGCAGTATTTT. Translating gives CASGADRTVDTQYF. Filled out from reference TRBV12-5 and TRBJ2-3, the complete variable domain reads DARVTQTPRHKVTEMGQEVTMRCQPILGHNTVFWYRQTMMQGLELLAYFRNRAPLDDSGMPKDRFSAEMPDATLATLKIQPSEPRDSAVYFCASGADRTVDTQYFGPGTRLTVL.

The rearrangement joins TRBV5-4 to TRBJ2-1; D uncertain. The length of the CDR3 is 15 residues. Germline loops: CDR1 SGHNT, CDR2 YYREEE (reference sequence). The germline V and J ends were trimmed by 0 bases and 4 bases, with 11 bases remaining between them. This chain's CDR3 is CASSLGATRYNEQFF. DNA for the CDR3: TGTGCCAGCAGCTTGGGAGCCACAAGGTACAATGAGCAGTTCTTC.

The V call is TRBV2, the J call TRBJ1-5; weak D call: TRBD1 (6 bases). Germline V gene data show CDR1 as SNHLY and CDR2 as FYNNEI. Trimming stripped 7 bases from V and 6 bases from J, with 19 bases between. The CDR3 loop spans 15 amino acids. The CDR3 here is CASTPEGGRGQPQHF. The CDR3 DNA is TGTGCCAGCACCCCTGAAGGGGGTCGTGGTCAGCCCCAGCATTTT.

The chain has TRBV12-3 or TRBV12-4 and TRBJ2-3; D perhaps matches TRBD2 (5 bases). The ends were cut back, 4 bases at V and 14 bases at J, with 13 bases in the middle. CDR3 length: 11 residues. The DNA for the CDR3 is TGTGCCAGCAGTTCGAGCGGAGTCGGGTATTTT. Residues: CASSSSGVGYF.

The gene calls are TRBV29-1 and TRBJ2-1; D remains unclear. The CDR3 runs 14 residues. V was clipped by 4 bases and J by 3 bases, with 13 bases between them. Germline V lookup: CDR1 SQVTM, CDR2 ANQGSEA. The CDR3 nucleotides read TGCAGCGTTGTAGGGCAGGCCAGCTACAATGAGCAGTTCTTC. It specifies CSVVGQASYNEQFF.

The chain links TRBV15 to TRBJ1-3; a possible D gene is TRBD1 (6 bases). The CDR3 is 15 amino acids. The V gene's germline CDR1 is LNHNV and CDR2 YYDKDF (reference sequence). V was shortened by 0 bases and J by 4 bases, with 10 bases between the two germline ends. The chain's CDR3 is CATSRDLQGGNTIYF. The CDR3 DNA follows: TGTGCCACCAGCAGAGATCTACAGGGAGGAAACACCATATATTTT. The complete variable domain, with remaining parts taken from reference TRBV15 and TRBJ1-3, reads DAMVIQNPRYQVTQFGKPVTLSCSQTLNHNVMYWYQQKSSQAPKLLFHYYDKDFNNEADTPDNFQSRRPNTSFCFLDIRSPGLGDTAMYLCATSRDLQGGNTIYFGEGSWLTVV.